This T cell receptor (beta chain) emerged from a study of graft-versus-host responses after intestinal transplantation. About the study: Recipients had transplants, and these were multivisceral, liver-intestinal, or isolated intestinal. Each recipient received anti-thymocyte globulin induction, then tacrolimus and steroids for about three years.

Germline V gives CDR1 LNHNV, CDR2 YYDKDF (reference sequence). This CDR3 comprises 15 residues. Germline trimming cut 7 bases from V and 1 base from J; bases unmatched to any gene: 7. Using immunoSEQ multiplex PCR, the repertoire was profiled, and TCRdb retains in-frame clones only, with some absent. The table includes 85,000 to 100,000 clones, 85% to 95% detected once. Findings of the study overall: After transplant, early declines in HvG clones were associated with peak levels of circulating GvH clones. GvH clones turned up in recipient marrow; some had shown up first in ileum or blood.

With respect to this clone: Its antigen is as yet unknown.

The chain carries TRBV15 and TRBJ2-3, with 8 bases matching TRBD2. This receptor was obtained from a human donor who received an intestinal transplant. Here the sequenced sample was unstimulated CD8+ T cells sorted from spleen or lymph node cells, taken before intestinal transplant. CDR3 protein: CATTRSGGGTDTQYF. The CDR3 DNA follows: TGTGCCACCACAAGGAGCGGGGGTGGCACAGATACGCAGTATTTT.